This paragraph covers one T cell receptor beta chain sequence. This sample is part of a study of blood T cell repertoires in COVID-19. Method: immunoSEQ multiplex PCR; TCRdb's copy keeps in-frame clones and lacks some. The sample yields 140,000 to 150,000 clones, 65% to 85% seen once. Losses at the gene ends were 4 bases for V and 6 bases for J; bases not matched to a gene: 4. CDR1 is SGHRS and CDR2 is YFSETQ in the germline V gene. This CDR3 has 14 residues. The receptor was isolated from a woman aged 55-70 years with acute or convalescent COVID-19. Material for sequencing was peripheral blood. The genes are TRBV5-1 and TRBJ1-4, with 9 bases fitting TRBD1. The CDR3 DNA follows: TGCGCCAGCAGCAGGGGACAGGGTGATGAAAAACTGTTTTTT. This encodes CASSRGQGDEKLFF. Full variable domain (outside the CDR3, taken from reference TRBV5-1 and TRBJ1-4): KAGVTQTPRYLIKTRGQQVTLSCSPISGHRSVSWYQQTPGQGLQFLFEYFSETQRNKGNFPGRFSGRQFSNSRSEMNVSTLELGDSALYLCASSRGQGDEKLFFGSGTQLSVL.